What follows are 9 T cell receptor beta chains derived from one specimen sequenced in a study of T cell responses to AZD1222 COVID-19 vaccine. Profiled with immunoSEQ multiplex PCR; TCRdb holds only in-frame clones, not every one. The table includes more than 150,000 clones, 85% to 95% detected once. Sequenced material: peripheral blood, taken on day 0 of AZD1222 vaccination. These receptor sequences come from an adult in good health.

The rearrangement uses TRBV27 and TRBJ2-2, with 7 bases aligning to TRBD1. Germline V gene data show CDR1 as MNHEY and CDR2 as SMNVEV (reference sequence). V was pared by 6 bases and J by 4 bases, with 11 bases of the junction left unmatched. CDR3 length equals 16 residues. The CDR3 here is CASSLRQGLITGELFF. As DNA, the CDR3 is TGTGCCAGCAGCTTAAGACAGGGCCTCATCACCGGGGAGCTGTTTTTT.

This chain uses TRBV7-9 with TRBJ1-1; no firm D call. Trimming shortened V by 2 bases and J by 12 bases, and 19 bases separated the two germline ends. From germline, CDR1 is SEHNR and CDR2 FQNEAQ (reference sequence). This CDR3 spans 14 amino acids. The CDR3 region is CASSLKEGNGGTFF. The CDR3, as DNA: TGTGCCAGCAGCTTAAAAGAGGGAAACGGCGGGACTTTCTTT.

CDR3 protein: CASTPSPLREGSYNEQFF. CDR3 bases: TGCGCCAGCACACCAAGCCCCCTACGGGAGGGCTCCTACAATGAGCAGTTCTTC. The chain is built from TRBV4-1 and TRBJ2-1; 8 positions agree with TRBD2. With V trimmed by 7 bases and J by 0 bases, 14 bases remained unmatched. The CDR3 spans 18 residues. Germline CDR1 is MGHRA and CDR2 is YSYEKL.

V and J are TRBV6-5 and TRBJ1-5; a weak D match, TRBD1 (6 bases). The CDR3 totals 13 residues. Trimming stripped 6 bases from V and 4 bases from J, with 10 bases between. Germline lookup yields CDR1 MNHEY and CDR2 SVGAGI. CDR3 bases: TGTGCCAGCAGCGGGACACGGAATCAGCCCCAGCATTTT. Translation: CASSGTRNQPQHF.

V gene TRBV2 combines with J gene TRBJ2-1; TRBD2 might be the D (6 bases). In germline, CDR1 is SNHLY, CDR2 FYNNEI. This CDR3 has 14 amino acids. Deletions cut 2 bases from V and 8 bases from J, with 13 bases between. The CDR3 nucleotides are TGTGCCAGCAGTGAAAGCGGGCCTCGCGATGAGCAGTTCTTC. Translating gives CASSESGPRDEQFF.

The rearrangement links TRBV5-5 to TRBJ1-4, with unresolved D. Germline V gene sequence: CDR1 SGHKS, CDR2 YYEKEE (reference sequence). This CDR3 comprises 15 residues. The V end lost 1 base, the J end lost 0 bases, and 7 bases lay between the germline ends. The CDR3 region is CASSLLGSTNEKLFF. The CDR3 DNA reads TGTGCCAGCAGCTTGTTAGGGTCAACTAATGAAAAACTGTTTTTT.

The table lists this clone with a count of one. The chain's CDR3 is CASRAPGQGYTF. DNA of the CDR3: TGTGCCAGCAGAGCCCCGGGACAGGGATACACCTTC. V usage is TRBV2 and J usage is TRBJ1-2; 9 bases are a match to TRBD1. CDR3 length equals 12 residues. Per germline, CDR1 SNHLY and CDR2 FYNNEI. After removal of 6 bases from V and 11 bases from J, the junction contained 7 bases not matched to a gene. Combining the CDR3 with reference TRBV2 and TRBJ1-2 gives the whole variable domain EPEVTQTPSHQVTQMGQEVILRCVPISNHLYFYWYRQILGQKVEFLVSFYNNEISEKSEIFDDQFSVERPDGSNFTLKIRSTKLEDSAMYFCASRAPGQGYTFGSGTRLTVV.

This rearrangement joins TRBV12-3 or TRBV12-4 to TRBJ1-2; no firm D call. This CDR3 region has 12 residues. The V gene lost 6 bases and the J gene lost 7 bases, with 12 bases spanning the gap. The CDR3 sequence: CASSGRDSGYTF. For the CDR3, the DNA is TGTGCCAGCAGCGGACGGGATAGTGGCTACACCTTC.

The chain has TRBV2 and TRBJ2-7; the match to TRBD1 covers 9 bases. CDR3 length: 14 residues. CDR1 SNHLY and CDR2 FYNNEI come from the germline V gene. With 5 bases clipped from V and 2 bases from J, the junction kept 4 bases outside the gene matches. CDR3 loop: CASSPGQGTYEQYF. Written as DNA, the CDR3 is TGTGCCAGCAGTCCGGGACAGGGTACCTACGAGCAGTACTTC.